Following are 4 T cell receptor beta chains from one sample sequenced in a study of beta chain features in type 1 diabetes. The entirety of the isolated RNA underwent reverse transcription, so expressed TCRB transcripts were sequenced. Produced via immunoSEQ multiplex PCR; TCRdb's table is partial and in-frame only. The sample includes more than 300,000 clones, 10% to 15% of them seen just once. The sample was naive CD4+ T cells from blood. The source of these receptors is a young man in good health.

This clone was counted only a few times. The CDR3 nucleotides read TGTGCCAGCACCCGTGTCTCTAACTATGGCTACACCTTC. Protein product: CASTRVSNYGYTF. The V gene is TRBV28, the J gene TRBJ1-2, with D hard to call. V was trimmed by 7 bases and J by 0 bases, leaving 9 bases between them. The CDR3 is made up of 13 amino acids. Looked up from germline, CDR1 is MDHEN and CDR2 is SYDVKM.

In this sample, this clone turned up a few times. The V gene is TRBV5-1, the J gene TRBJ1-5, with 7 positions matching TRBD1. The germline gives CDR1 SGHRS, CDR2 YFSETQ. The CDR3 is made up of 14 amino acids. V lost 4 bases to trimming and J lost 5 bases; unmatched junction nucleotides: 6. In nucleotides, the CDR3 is TGCGCCAGCAGCCCAGGGACAGCAGATCAGCCCCAGCATTTT. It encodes CASSPGTADQPQHF. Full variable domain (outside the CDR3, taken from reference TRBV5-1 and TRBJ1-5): KAGVTQTPRYLIKTRGQQVTLSCSPISGHRSVSWYQQTPGQGLQFLFEYFSETQRNKGNFPGRFSGRQFSNSRSEMNVSTLELGDSALYLCASSPGTADQPQHFGDGTRLSIL.

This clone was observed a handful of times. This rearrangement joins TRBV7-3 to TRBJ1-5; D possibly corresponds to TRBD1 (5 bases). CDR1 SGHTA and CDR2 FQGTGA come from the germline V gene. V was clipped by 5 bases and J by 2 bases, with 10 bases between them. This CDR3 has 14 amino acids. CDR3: CASSGPGGNQPQHF. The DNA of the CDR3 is TGTGCCAGCAGCGGCCCGGGGGGCAATCAGCCCCAGCATTTT.

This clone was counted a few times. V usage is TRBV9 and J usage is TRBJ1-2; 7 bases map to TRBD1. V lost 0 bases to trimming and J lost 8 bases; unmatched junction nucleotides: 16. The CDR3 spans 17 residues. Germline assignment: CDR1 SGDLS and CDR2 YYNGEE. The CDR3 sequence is CASSVDPGTVSTRGYTF. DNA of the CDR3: TGTGCCAGCAGCGTAGATCCCGGGACAGTCTCTACAAGGGGCTACACCTTC.